This T cell receptor (beta chain) was identified in a study of control samples from healthy donors and cancer patients. Trimming stripped 2 bases from V and 8 bases from J, with 16 bases between. The CDR3 is made up of 15 amino acids. CDR1 is LNHDA and CDR2 is SQIVND in the germline V gene (reference sequence). Method: immunoSEQ multiplex PCR; TCRdb's copy keeps in-frame clones and lacks some. The profile covers 45,000 or so clones, with roughly 86% appearing a single time and 9.5% to 13% taken by the ten largest. V is TRBV19 and J is TRBJ2-1; D remains unclear. The receptor's source is a woman aged 60-75 years with lung cancer. The sequenced material came from PBMCs. The CDR3 DNA follows: TGTGCCAGTAGTATATCCTCGTCCCAGCACCATGAGCAGTTCTTC. Its translation: CASSISSSQHHEQFF.